Below, 8 T cell receptor beta chains from the same sample are listed, as sequenced in a study of T-cell reconstitution after alpha-beta-depleted transplantation in children. During its preparation, the TCRbeta library received unique molecular identifiers. From the PCR reads, TCRdb called clonotypes with MiXCR, one entry per CDR3 protein. This sample carries 200,000 to 250,000 distinct CDR3 sequences, 7% to 9% of them seen once, and the ten largest clones take roughly a third. Sequencing used PBMCs, mostly from graft donor cells, obtained 360 days after TCRalphabeta/CD19-depleted stem cell transplant. All receptors derive from a male patient aged 2 to 9 who had a stem cell transplant for acute myeloid leukemia, so the T cells may come from the graft donor.

This chain links TRBV4-2 with TRBJ2-1, with D perhaps given as TRBD1 or TRBD2 (7 bases each). Trimming pared 4 bases from V and 3 bases from J, leaving 16 bases between. Germline V CDR1 and CDR2: LGHNA, YNFKEQ. The CDR3 sequence is 16 residues long. The CDR3: CASSLETGRVYNEQFF. The CDR3 DNA reads as TGTGCCAGCAGCCTAGAGACAGGGAGGGTCTACAATGAGCAGTTCTTC.

CDR3 coding DNA: TGTGCCAGCAGCCAAGCGGGGCTCGCGGGGAGCGAGACCCAGTACTTC. Protein product: CASSQAGLAGSETQYF. This chain connects TRBV3-1 to TRBJ2-5; D possibly corresponds to TRBD2 (6 bases). The CDR3 loop spans 16 amino acids. Trimming removed 1 base at V and 5 bases at J, with 17 bases between. CDR1 is LGHDT and CDR2 is YNNKEL in the germline V gene (reference sequence).

The CDR3: CASSLQTRTGELFF. CDR3 bases: TGTGCCAGCAGTTTACAGACCCGCACCGGGGAGCTGTTTTTT. The chain recombines TRBV12-3 or TRBV12-4 with TRBJ2-2, with no clear D. The CDR3 contains 14 residues. The V end was cut by 2 bases, the J end by 4 bases, with 8 bases between.

CDR3 loop: CASTSPTSITDTQYF. DNA for the CDR3: TGTGCCAGCACGTCTCCTACTAGCATCACAGATACGCAGTATTTT. The chain combines TRBV6-1 with TRBJ2-3; D is possibly TRBD2 (6 bases). CDR3 length equals 15 residues. The V and J ends lost 7 bases and 2 bases respectively, with 16 bases between them. CDR1 MNHNS and CDR2 SASEGT come from the germline V gene.

This clonotype was detected many times. J is TRBJ2-5 and V is TRBV5-1, with a weak D call TRBD1 (6 bases). Germline V CDR1 and CDR2: SGHRS, YFSETQ. V was pared by 2 bases and J by 3 bases, with 11 bases between. The CDR3 length is 14 residues. The CDR3 reads CASSLRAGEETQYF. Written as DNA, the CDR3 is TGCGCCAGCAGCTTAAGGGCAGGGGAAGAGACCCAGTACTTC.

This clonotype was seen repeatedly, ten times or more. This chain uses TRBV5-1 with TRBJ2-7; no firm D call. The CDR3 covers 16 residues. Deletions cut 0 bases from V and 5 bases from J, with 18 bases between. Germline V gene lookup returns CDR1 SGHRS and CDR2 YFSETQ. CDR3 bases: TGCGCCAGCAGCTTGGAATTGGGGATTAGTGGAAACGAGCAGTACTTC. Amino acids: CASSLELGISGNEQYF. The variable domain in full, with the rest retrieved from reference TRBV5-1 and TRBJ2-7, is KAGVTQTPRYLIKTRGQQVTLSCSPISGHRSVSWYQQTPGQGLQFLFEYFSETQRNKGNFPGRFSGRQFSNSRSEMNVSTLELGDSALYLCASSLELGISGNEQYFGPGTRLTVT.

This clonotype was observed many times. The chain links TRBV10-3 to TRBJ2-1; no clear D gene. The CDR3 covers 15 residues. V was shortened by 8 bases and J by 0 bases, with 14 bases between the two germline ends. The germline V gene encodes CDR1 ENHRY and CDR2 SYGVKD. CDR3 nucleotides: TGTGCCATCGCGATCCGTTCGAGCTCCTACAATGAGCAGTTCTTC. Protein product: CAIAIRSSSYNEQFF.

About this clonotype: The junction differs from germline at one of its ends, possibly a read error. The V gene is TRBV6-1, the J gene TRBJ2-1; the match to TRBD2 covers 13 bases. The CDR3 is made up of 15 amino acids. Germline V gives CDR1 MNHNS, CDR2 SASEGT. CDR3 nucleotides: TGTGCCAGCAGTCCGACTAGCGGGAGGTACAATGAGGAGTTCTTC. This sequence encodes CASSPTSGRYNEEFF.